The T cell receptor beta chain described here comes from a study of CD8 T cells in Susac syndrome. Reverse transcription of roughly 0.45 to 1 ug RNA used random hexamers. TCRdb reanalysed the immunoSEQ multiplex PCR reads using MiXCR and keeps one entry per CDR3 protein. The profile shows roughly 80,000 distinct CDR3 sequences, about 91% of them singletons. Both CD4+ and CD8+ T cells were negatively isolated, and TEMRA cells underwent FACS enrichment. Germline CDR1 MNHNS, CDR2 SASEGT. V lost 0 bases and J lost 3; bases outside the gene matches: 6. The CDR3 sequence is 16 residues long. The clonotype was recovered from a human donor with multiple sclerosis. The V gene is TRBV6-1, the J gene TRBJ2-3; 7 bases are shared with TRBD2. Sequenced input: CD8+ T cells from PBMCs. The CDR3 protein is CASSEAAGEKTDTQYF. The CDR3 coding sequence is TGTGCCAGCAGTGAAGCGGCGGGAGAGAAGACAGATACGCAGTATTTT.